The rows below give T cell receptor beta chains drawn from one sample of a study of identical twins. TCRdb recomputed calls from the 5' RACE reads with MiXCR, one row per CDR3 protein. The sample contains approximately 890,000 distinct CDR3 sequences, about 12% of which appear only once. The same sample was also used in a study of yellow fever vaccine responses in identical twins.

The sample comprised PBMCs. The receptors were gathered from a woman aged 18-29 years in good health. The CDR3 runs from the conserved cysteine through the conserved F or W. The order of the fields is V gene, D gene, clone size, J gene, CDR3 protein, CDR3 DNA. The D gene is left open where the match is weak. Clone size, where shown, is once, few, many, or a class for clones that have expanded.

TRBV9	TRBD1	-	TRBJ2-5	CASSASTGVQETQYF	TGTGCCAGCAGCGCCTCGACAGGGGTCCAAGAGACCCAGTACTTC
TRBV10-3	-	-	TRBJ2-1	CAISGVGLYNEQFF	TGTGCCATCAGTGGTGTCGGCCTCTACAATGAGCAGTTCTTC
TRBV5-1	TRBD1	few	TRBJ1-1	CASFPGQMNTEAFF	TGCGCCAGCTTCCCGGGACAGATGAACACTGAAGCTTTCTTT
TRBV29-1	TRBD2	few	TRBJ2-3	CSVEVLANRMSRIDTQYF	TGCAGCGTTGAGGTACTAGCGAACCGAATGTCCCGTATAGATACGCAGTATTTT
TRBV12-3/TRBV12-4	-	many	TRBJ2-3	CASSLSWVPPQYF	TGTGCCAGCAGTTTAAGTTGGGTCCCCCCACAGTATTTT
TRBV4-1	-	many	TRBJ2-1	CASSQDGDEQFF	TGCGCCAGCAGCCAAGATGGGGATGAGCAGTTCTTC
TRBV5-6	-	few	TRBJ1-2	CASEGNGGYTF	TGTGCCAGCGAGGGAAATGGTGGCTACACCTTC
TRBV12-3/TRBV12-4	TRBD1	many	TRBJ1-1	CASSFGQANTEAFF	TGTGCCAGCAGTTTTGGACAGGCAAACACTGAAGCTTTCTTT
TRBV27	-	-	TRBJ2-1	CASSLSWGFEQFF	TGTGCCAGCAGTTTATCGTGGGGGTTTGAGCAGTTCTTC
TRBV6-5	-	-	TRBJ1-2	CASSYREGGYTF	TGTGCCAGCAGTTACCGGGAAGGCGGCTACACCTTC
TRBV27	-	-	TRBJ2-7	CASSPSAGEQYF	TGTGCCAGCAGTCCCTCGGCGGGCGAGCAGTACTTC
TRBV20-1	TRBD2	-	TRBJ2-3	CSAKTSGVGDTQYF	TGCAGTGCTAAGACTAGCGGGGTAGGGGATACGCAGTATTTT
TRBV6-5	-	-	TRBJ2-1	CASNYRWRGLDNEQFF	TGTGCCAGCAATTACAGGTGGCGGGGGCTAGACAATGAGCAGTTCTTC
TRBV7-2	-	many	TRBJ2-3	CASSLGNRPDTQYF	TGTGCCAGCAGCTTAGGTAACCGTCCGGATACGCAGTATTTT
TRBV13	-	few	TRBJ2-7	CASSLASVEQYF	TGTGCCAGCAGCTTAGCTTCGGTCGAGCAGTACTTC
TRBV6-1	TRBD1	-	TRBJ1-5	CASSEFAGTVGQPQHF	TGTGCCAGCAGTGAATTTGCCGGGACAGTAGGCCAGCCCCAGCATTTT
TRBV7-2	-	many	TRBJ1-5	CASSLVGQQPQHF	TGTGCCAGCAGCTTAGTGGGGCAGCAGCCCCAGCATTTT
TRBV20-1	TRBD2	-	TRBJ2-3	CSVSEELAFFSTDTQYF	TGCAGTGTTAGCGAGGAACTAGCGTTTTTTAGCACAGATACGCAGTATTTT
TRBV6-5	-	few	TRBJ2-7	CASSFLRGSAGEQYF	TGTGCCAGCAGTTTCCTACGGGGCAGCGCCGGCGAGCAGTACTTC
TRBV12-3/TRBV12-4	TRBD2	-	TRBJ2-4	CASSGIAGKGQKNIQYF	TGTGCCAGCAGTGGTATAGCGGGGAAGGGGCAGAAAAACATTCAGTACTTC
TRBV5-1	TRBD1	few	TRBJ2-2	CASSLDGTGGDTGELFF	TGCGCCAGCAGCTTGGACGGGACAGGGGGCGACACCGGGGAGCTGTTTTTT
TRBV29-1	TRBD1	many	TRBJ2-1	CSSRDSRLYNEQFF	TGCAGCTCCCGGGACAGCCGTCTATACAATGAGCAGTTCTTC
TRBV29-1	TRBD1	few	TRBJ1-1	CSVDRGLRVNTEAFF	TGCAGCGTTGACAGGGGGCTTCGAGTGAACACTGAAGCTTTCTTT
TRBV24-1	-	-	TRBJ2-5	CATGGAMQETQYF	TGTGCCACCGGCGGGGCTATGCAAGAGACCCAGTACTTC
TRBV28	-	few	TRBJ2-2	CASNQGTTAWVTGELFF	TGTGCCAGCAACCAAGGGACCACGGCTTGGGTCACCGGGGAGCTGTTTTTT
TRBV28	-	-	TRBJ2-1	CASSFRGWVHEQFF	TGTGCCAGCAGTTTCCGGGGGTGGGTCCATGAGCAGTTCTTC
TRBV7-9	TRBD2	-	TRBJ2-1	CASSVGTSGRMFF	TGTGCCAGCAGCGTGGGGACTAGCGGGAGAATGTTCTTC